This T cell receptor (beta chain) was profiled in a study of Graves' ophthalmopathy and Graves' hyperthyroidism. Overall study results and limits: This model predicted ophthalmopathy progression (sensitivity about 67%, specificity about 72%).

RNA transcripts were the source from which TCR beta CDR3 regions were amplified. Second-round multiplex PCR came after a first-round RT-PCR that employed HTBI primers. TCRdb reanalysed the multiplex PCR reads using MiXCR and keeps one entry per CDR3 protein. The repertoire holds 300,000 to 450,000 distinct CDR3 sequences, with about a sixth as singletons. Uncontrolled infections, other autoimmune diseases, pregnancy or lactation barred patients from enrollment. PBMCs were isolated from an approximately 10 ml sample of fresh peripheral blood. The germline gives CDR1 MNHEY, CDR2 SVGAGI. V was pared by 7 bases and J by 4 bases, with 11 bases between. This CDR3 has 13 residues. A word on this clonotype: The antigen is undetermined.

This clonotype originated in an adult woman with stable Graves' hyperthyroidism. Material: peripheral blood. The chain joins TRBV6-5 to TRBJ1-5; no reliable D call. The CDR3 DNA reads as TGTGCCAGCACTTTGGACGGTAATCAGCCCCAGCATTTT. Translating gives CASTLDGNQPQHF.